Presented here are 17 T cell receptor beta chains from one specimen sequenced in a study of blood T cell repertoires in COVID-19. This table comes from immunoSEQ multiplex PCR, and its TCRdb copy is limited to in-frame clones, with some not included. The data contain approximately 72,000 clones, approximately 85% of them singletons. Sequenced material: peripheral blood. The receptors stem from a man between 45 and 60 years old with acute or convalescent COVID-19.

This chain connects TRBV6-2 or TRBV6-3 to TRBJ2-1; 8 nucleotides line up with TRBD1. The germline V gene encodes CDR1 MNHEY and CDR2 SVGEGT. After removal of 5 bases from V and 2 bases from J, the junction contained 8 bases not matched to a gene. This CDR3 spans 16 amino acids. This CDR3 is CASSPPTGEAYNEQFF. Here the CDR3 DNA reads TGTGCCAGCAGTCCCCCGACAGGGGAAGCCTACAATGAGCAGTTCTTC.

In nucleotides, the CDR3 is TGTGCCAGTAGTGATACCGGGACAGACCATGGCTACACCTTC. It is translated as CASSDTGTDHGYTF. V usage is TRBV19 and J usage is TRBJ1-2; 7 bases fit TRBD1. The CDR3 extends over 14 amino acids. V lost 5 bases, J lost 6 bases, and 9 bases stayed unmatched. The germline CDR1 and CDR2 sequences are LNHDA and SQIVND (reference sequence). The entire variable domain, with the rest obtained from reference TRBV19 and TRBJ1-2, is as follows: DGGITQSPKYLFRKEGQNVTLSCEQNLNHDAMYWYRQDPGQGLRLIYYSQIVNDFQKGDIAEGYSVSREKKESFPLTVTSAQKNPTAFYLCASSDTGTDHGYTFGSGTRLTVV.

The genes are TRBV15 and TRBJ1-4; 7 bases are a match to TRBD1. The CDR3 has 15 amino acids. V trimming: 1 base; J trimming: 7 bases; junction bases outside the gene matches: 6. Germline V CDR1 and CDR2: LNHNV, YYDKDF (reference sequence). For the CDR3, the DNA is TGTGCCACCAGCAGAGGGGGGACAGACAGTGAAAAACTGTTTTTT. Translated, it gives CATSRGGTDSEKLFF.

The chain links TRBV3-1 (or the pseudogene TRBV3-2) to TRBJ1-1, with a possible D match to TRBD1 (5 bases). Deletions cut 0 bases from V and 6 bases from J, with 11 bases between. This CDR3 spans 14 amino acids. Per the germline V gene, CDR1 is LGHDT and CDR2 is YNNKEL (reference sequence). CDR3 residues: CASSQDRGTAEAFF. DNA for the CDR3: TGTGCCAGCAGCCAAGATCGCGGGACGGCTGAAGCTTTCTTT.

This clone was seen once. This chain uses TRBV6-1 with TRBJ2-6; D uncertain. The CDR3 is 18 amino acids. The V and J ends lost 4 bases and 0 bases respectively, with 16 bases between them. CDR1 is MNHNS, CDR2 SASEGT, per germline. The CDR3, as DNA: TGTGCCAGCAGTGGCGAGGAATTTACCGGCTCTGGGGCCAACGTCCTGACTTTC. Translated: CASSGEEFTGSGANVLTF.

The CDR3 region is CASRPGGSRTEAFF. CDR3 DNA: TGTGCCAGCAGACCAGGGGGATCGCGAACTGAAGCTTTCTTT. This chain joins TRBV28 and TRBJ1-1; 7 bases are shared with TRBD1. The CDR3 covers 14 residues. Germline-derived CDR1 and CDR2 are MDHEN and SYDVKM. J was trimmed by 5 bases and V by 6 bases; bases with no gene match: 9.

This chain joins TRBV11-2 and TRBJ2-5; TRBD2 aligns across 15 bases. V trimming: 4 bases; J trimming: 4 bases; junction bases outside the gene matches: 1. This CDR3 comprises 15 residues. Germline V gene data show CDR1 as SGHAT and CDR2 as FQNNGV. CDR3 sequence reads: CASSWTSGGVETQYF. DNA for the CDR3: TGTGCCAGCAGCTGGACTAGCGGGGGGGTAGAGACCCAGTACTTC.

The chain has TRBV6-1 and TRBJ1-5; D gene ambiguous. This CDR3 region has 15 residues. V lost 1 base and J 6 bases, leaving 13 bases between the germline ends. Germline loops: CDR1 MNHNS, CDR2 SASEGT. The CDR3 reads CASSEGAGSRQPQHF. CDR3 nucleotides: TGTGCCAGCAGTGAAGGGGCAGGTTCACGTCAGCCCCAGCATTTT.

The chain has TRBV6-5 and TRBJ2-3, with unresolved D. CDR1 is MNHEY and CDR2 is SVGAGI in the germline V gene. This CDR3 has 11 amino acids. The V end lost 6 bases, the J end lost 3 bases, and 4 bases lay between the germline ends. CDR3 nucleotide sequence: TGTGCCAGCAGGGAGACAGATACGCAGTATTTT. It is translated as CASRETDTQYF.

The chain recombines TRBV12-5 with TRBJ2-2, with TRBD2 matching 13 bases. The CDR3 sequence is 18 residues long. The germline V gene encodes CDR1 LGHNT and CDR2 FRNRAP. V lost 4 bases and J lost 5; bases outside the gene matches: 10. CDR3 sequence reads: CASGSRLAGGPGTGELFF. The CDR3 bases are TGTGCTAGTGGTTCTCGACTAGCGGGGGGCCCCGGGACCGGGGAGCTGTTTTTT.

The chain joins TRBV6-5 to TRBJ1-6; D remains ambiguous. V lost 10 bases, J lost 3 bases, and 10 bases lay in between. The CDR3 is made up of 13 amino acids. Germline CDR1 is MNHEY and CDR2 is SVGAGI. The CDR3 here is CATSGVYNSPLHF. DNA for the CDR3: TGTGCCACCTCCGGGGTCTATAATTCACCCCTCCACTTT.

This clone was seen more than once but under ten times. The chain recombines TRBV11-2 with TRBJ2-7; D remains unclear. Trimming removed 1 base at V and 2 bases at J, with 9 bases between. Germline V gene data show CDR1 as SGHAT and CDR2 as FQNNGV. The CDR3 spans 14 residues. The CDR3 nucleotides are TGTGCCAGCAGCTTAGTAGTTCCTCCCTACGAGCAGTACTTC. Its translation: CASSLVVPPYEQYF.

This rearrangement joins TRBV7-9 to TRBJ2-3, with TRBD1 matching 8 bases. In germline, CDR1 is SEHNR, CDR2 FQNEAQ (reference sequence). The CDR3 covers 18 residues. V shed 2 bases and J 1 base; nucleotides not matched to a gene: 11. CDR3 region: CASSLPWTGPFRTDTQYF. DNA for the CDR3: TGTGCCAGCAGCTTACCCTGGACAGGGCCTTTCCGCACAGATACGCAGTATTTT.

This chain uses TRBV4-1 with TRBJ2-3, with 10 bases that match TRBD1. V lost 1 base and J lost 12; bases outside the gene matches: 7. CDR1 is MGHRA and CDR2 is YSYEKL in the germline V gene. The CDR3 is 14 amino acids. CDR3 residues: CASSQGQGAAYQYF. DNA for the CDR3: TGCGCCAGCAGCCAAGGACAGGGGGCTGCCTACCAGTATTTT.

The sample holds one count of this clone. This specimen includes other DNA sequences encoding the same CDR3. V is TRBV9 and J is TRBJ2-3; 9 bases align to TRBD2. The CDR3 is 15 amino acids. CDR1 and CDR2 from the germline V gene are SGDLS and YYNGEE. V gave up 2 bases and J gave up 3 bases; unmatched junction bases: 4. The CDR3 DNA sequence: TGTGCCAGCAGCGTTAGCGGGGGAGTAACAGATACGCAGTATTTT. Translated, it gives CASSVSGGVTDTQYF.

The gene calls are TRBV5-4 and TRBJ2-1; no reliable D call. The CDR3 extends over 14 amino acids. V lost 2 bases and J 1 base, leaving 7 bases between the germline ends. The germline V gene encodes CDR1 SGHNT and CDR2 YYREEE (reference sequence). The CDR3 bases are TGTGCCAGCAGCTTCGGTTCTTCCTACAATGAGCAGTTCTTC. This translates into CASSFGSSYNEQFF.

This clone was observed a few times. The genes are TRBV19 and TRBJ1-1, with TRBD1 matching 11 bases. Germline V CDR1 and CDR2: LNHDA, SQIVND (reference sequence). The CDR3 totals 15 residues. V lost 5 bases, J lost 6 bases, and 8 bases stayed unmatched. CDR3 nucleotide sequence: TGTGCCAGTAGTCCGGAGGACAGGGGGCAGGCTGAAGCTTTCTTT. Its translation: CASSPEDRGQAEAFF.